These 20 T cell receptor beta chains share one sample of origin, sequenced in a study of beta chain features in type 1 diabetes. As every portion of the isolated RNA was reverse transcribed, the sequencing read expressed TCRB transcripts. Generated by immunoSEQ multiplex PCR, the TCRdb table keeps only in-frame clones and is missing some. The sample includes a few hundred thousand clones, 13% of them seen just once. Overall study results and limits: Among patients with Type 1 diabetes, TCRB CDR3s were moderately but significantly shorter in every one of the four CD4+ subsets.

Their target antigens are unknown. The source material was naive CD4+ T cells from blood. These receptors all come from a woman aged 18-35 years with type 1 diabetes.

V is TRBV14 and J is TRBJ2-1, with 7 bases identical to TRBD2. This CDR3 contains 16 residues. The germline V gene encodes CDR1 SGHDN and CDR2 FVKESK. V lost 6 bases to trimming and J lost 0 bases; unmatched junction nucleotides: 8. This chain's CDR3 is CASSLLGGSSYNEQFF. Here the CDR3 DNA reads TGTGCCAGCAGTCTTCTCGGCGGGAGCTCCTACAATGAGCAGTTCTTC.

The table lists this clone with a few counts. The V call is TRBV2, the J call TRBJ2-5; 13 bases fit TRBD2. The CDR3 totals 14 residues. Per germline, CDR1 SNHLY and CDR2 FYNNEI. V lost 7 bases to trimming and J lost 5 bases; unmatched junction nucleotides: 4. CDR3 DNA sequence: TGTGCCAGCACGGGACTAGCGGGACAGGAGACCCAGTACTTC. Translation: CASTGLAGQETQYF.

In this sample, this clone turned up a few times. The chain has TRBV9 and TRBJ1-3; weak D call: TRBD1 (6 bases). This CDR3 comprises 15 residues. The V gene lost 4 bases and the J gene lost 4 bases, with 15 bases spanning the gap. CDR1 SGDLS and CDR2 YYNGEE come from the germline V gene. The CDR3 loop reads CASSPTTGPGNTIYF. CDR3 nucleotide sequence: TGTGCCAGCAGCCCCACGACAGGTCCCGGAAACACCATATATTTT.

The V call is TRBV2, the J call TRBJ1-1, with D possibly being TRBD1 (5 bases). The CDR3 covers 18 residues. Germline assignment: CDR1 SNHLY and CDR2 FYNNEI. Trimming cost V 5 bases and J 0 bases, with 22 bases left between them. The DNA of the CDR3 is TGTGCCAGCAGTTCCGTCGCCCCGGGGGGGTACTTGAACACTGAAGCTTTCTTT. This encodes CASSSVAPGGYLNTEAFF.

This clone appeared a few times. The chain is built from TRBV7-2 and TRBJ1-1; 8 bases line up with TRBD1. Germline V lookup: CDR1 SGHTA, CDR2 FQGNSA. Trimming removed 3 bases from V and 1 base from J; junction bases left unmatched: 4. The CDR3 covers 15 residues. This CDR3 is CASSFQGARNTEAFF. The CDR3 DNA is TGTGCCAGCAGCTTCCAGGGGGCGCGGAACACTGAAGCTTTCTTT.

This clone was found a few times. CDR3 residues: CASSLDYSGEQYF. CDR3 DNA sequence: TGTGCCAGCAGCTTAGACTACAGCGGGGAGCAGTACTTC. The chain joins TRBV7-7 to TRBJ2-7, with TRBD2 as a possible D gene (6 bases). The germline V gene encodes CDR1 SSHAT and CDR2 FNYEAQ (reference sequence). CDR3 size: 13 residues. Trimming removed 1 base from V and 7 bases from J, with 11 bases in between.

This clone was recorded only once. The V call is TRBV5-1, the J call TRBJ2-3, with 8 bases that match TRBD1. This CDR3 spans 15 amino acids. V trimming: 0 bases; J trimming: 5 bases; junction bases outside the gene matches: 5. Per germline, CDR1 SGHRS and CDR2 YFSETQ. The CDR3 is CASSLEDRAQDTQYF. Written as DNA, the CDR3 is TGCGCCAGCAGCTTGGAGGACAGGGCACAAGATACGCAGTATTTT.

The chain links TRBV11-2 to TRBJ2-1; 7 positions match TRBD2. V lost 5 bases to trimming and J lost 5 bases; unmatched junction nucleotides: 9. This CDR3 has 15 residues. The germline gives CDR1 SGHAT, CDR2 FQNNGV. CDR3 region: CASSPPGLADNEQFF. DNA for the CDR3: TGTGCCAGCAGCCCCCCCGGGCTAGCGGACAATGAGCAGTTCTTC.

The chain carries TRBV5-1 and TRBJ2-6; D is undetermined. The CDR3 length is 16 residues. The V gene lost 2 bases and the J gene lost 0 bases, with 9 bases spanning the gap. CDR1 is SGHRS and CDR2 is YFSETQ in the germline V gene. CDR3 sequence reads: CASSLSVVSGANVLTF. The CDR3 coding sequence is TGCGCCAGCAGCTTATCCGTCGTCTCTGGGGCCAACGTCCTGACTTTC.

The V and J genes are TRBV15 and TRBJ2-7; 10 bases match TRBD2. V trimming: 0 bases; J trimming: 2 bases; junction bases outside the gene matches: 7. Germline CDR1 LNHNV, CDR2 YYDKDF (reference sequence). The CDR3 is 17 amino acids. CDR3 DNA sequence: TGTGCCACCAGCAGAGAGGCTAGCGGGAGCGCAGCCTACGAGCAGTACTTC. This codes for CATSREASGSAAYEQYF.

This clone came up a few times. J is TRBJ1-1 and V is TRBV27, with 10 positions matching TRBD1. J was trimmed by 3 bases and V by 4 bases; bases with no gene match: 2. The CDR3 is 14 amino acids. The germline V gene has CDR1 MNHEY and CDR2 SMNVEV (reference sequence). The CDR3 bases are TGTGCCAGCAGTTGGGACAGGGGTCACACTGAAGCTTTCTTT. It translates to CASSWDRGHTEAFF.

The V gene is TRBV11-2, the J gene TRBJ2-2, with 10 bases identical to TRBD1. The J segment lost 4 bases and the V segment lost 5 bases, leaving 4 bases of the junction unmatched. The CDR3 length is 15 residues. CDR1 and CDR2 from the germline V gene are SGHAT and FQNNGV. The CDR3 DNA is TGTGCCAGCAGCCGACAGGGGGCGGGCACCGGGGAGCTGTTTTTT. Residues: CASSRQGAGTGELFF.

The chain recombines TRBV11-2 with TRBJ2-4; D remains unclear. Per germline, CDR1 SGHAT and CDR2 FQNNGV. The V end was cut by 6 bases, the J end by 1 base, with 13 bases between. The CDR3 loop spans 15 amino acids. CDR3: CASRSIAGAKNIQYF. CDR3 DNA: TGTGCCAGCAGGTCAATAGCCGGCGCCAAAAACATTCAGTACTTC.

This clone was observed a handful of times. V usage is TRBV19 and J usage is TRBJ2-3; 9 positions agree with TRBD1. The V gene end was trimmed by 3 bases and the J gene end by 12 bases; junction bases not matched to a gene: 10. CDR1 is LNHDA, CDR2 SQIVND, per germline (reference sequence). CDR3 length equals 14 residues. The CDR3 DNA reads TGTGCCAGTAGTATGGGGACAGGGTTCGTCGGTCAGTATTTT. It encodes CASSMGTGFVGQYF.

The CDR3 protein is CASSLEGSAKTGELFF. Written as DNA, the CDR3 is TGCGCCAGCAGCTTGGAGGGGTCGGCTAAGACCGGGGAGCTGTTTTTT. This chain joins TRBV5-1 and TRBJ2-2, with D possibly TRBD1 on 5 matching bases. There are 16 residues in the CDR3. V was trimmed by 0 bases and J by 5 bases, leaving 14 bases between them. The V gene's germline CDR1 is SGHRS and CDR2 YFSETQ.

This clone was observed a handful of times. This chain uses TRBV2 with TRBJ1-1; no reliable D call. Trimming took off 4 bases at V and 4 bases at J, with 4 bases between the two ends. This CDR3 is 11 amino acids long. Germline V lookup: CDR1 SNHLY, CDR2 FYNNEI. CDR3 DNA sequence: TGTGCCAGCAGTGTCCTCACTGAAGCTTTCTTT. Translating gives CASSVLTEAFF.

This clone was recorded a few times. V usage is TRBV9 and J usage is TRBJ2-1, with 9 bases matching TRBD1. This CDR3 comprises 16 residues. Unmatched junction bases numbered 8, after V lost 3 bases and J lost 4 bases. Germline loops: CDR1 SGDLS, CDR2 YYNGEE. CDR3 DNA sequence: TGTGCCAGCAGCGGCACAGGGGGCATTGCTTACAATGAGCAGTTCTTC. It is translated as CASSGTGGIAYNEQFF.

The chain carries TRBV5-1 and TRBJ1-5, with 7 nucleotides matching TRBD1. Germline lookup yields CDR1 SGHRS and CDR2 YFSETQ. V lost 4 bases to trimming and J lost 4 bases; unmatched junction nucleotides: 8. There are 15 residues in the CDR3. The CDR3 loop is CASSPGTVSNQPQHF. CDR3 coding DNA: TGCGCCAGCAGCCCCGGGACAGTATCAAATCAGCCCCAGCATTTT.

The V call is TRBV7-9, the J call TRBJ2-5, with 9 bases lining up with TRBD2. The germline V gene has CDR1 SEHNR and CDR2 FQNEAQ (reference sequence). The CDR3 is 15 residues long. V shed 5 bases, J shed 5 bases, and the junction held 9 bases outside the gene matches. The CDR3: CASSHSGSRSETQYF. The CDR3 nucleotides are TGTGCCAGCAGCCATAGCGGGAGTCGTAGTGAGACCCAGTACTTC.

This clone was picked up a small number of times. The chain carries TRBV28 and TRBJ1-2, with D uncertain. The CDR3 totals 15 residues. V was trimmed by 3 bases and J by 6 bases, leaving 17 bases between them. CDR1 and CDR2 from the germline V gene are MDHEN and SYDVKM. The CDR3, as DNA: TGTGCCAGCAGTTTGGGGAGGCCCTCGAGGAATGGCTACACCTTC. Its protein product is CASSLGRPSRNGYTF.